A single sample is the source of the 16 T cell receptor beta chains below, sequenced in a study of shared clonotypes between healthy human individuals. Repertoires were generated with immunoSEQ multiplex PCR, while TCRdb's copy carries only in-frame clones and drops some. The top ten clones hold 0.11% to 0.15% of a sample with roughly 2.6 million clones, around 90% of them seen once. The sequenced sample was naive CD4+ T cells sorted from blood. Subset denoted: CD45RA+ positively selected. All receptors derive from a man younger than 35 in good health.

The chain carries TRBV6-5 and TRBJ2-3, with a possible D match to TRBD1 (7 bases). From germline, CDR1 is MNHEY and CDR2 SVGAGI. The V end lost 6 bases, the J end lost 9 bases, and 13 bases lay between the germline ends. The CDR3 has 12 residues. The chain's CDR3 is CASRRQGGTQYF. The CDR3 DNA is TGTGCCAGCAGACGACAGGGAGGAACGCAGTATTTT.

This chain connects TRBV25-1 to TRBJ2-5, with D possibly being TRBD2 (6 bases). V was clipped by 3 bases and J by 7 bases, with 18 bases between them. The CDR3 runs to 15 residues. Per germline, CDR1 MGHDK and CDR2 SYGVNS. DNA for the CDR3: TGTGCCAGCAGTGAGGCGGGGTACATGGGAGGGACCCAGTACTTC. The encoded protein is CASSEAGYMGGTQYF.

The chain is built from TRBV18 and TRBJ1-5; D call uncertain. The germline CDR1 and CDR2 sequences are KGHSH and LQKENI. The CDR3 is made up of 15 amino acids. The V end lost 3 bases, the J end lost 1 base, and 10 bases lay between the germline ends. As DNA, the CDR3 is TGTGCCAGCTCACCCGCGGCTGCGAGCAATCAGCCCCAGCATTTT. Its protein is CASSPAAASNQPQHF.

CDR3 DNA sequence: TGTGCCAGCAGCTTAGGACAGGGGGCAAATGTATACGAGCAGTACTTC. Amino acids: CASSLGQGANVYEQYF. The genes are TRBV7-2 and TRBJ2-7; TRBD1 agrees at 10 bases. The length of the CDR3 is 16 residues. Germline CDR1 and CDR2: SGHTA and FQGNSA. The V segment lost 1 base and the J segment 4 bases; nucleotides outside the gene matches: 7.

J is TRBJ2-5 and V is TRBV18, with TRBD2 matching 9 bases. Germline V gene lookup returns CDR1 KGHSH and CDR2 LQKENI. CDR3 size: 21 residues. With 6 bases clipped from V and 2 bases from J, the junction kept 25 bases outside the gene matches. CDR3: CASSEGLALRKYPHAQETQYF. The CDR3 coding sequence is TGTGCCAGCTCCGAAGGACTAGCGTTAAGGAAATATCCCCATGCACAAGAGACCCAGTACTTC.

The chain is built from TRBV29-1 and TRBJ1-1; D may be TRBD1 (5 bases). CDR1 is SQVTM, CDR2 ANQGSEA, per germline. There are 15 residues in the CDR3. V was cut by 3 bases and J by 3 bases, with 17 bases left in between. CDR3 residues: CSVENWGKLDTEAFF. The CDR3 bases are TGCAGCGTTGAGAACTGGGGGAAATTAGACACTGAAGCTTTCTTT.

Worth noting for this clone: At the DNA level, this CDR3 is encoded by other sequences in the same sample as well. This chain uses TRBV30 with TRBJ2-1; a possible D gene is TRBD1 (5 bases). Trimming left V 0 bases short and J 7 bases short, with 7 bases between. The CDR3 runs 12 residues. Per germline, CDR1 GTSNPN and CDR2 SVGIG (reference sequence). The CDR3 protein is CAWSVQDNEQFF. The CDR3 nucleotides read TGTGCCTGGAGTGTACAGGATAATGAGCAGTTCTTC.

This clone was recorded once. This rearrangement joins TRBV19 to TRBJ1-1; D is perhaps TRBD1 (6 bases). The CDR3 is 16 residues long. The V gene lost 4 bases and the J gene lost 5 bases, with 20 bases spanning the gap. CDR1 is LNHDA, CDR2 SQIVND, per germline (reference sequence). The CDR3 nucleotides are TGTGCCAGTAGTACCGGGACAAGGTTATCGGGAACTGAAGCTTTCTTT. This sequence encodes CASSTGTRLSGTEAFF.

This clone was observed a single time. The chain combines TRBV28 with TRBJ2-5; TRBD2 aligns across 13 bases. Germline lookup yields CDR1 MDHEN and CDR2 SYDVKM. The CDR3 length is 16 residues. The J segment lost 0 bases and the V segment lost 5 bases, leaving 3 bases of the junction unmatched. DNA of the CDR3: TGTGCCAGCAGTCAGGGGACTAGCGGGAACCAAGAGACCCAGTACTTC. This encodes CASSQGTSGNQETQYF.

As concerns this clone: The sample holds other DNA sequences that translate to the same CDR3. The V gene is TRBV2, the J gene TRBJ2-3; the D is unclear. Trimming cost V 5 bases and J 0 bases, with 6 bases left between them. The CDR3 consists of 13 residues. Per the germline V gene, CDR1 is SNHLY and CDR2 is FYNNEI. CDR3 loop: CASSSQSTDTQYF. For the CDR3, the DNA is TGTGCCAGCAGTAGCCAAAGCACAGATACGCAGTATTTT.

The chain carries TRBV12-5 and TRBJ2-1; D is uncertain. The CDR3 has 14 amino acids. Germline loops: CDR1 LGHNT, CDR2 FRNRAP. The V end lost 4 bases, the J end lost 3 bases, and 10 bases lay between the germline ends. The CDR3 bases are TGTGCTAGTGGTTCCGTTACCGGCTACAATGAGCAGTTCTTC. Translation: CASGSVTGYNEQFF.

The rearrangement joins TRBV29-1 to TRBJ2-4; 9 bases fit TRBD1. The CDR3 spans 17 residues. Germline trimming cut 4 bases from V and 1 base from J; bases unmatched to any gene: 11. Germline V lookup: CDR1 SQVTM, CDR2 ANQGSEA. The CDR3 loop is CSVGGQGGPTAKNIQYF. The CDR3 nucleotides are TGCAGCGTTGGGGGACAGGGCGGACCTACGGCCAAAAACATTCAGTACTTC.

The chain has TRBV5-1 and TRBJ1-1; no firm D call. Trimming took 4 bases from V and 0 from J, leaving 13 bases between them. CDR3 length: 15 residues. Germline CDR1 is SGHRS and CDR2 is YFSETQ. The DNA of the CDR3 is TGCGCCAGCAGCACCTTCGGCTACTTGAACACTGAAGCTTTCTTT. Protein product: CASSTFGYLNTEAFF.

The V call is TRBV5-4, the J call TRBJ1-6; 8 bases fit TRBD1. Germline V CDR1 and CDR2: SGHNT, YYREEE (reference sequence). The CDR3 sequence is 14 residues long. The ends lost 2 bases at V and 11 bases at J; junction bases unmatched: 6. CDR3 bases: TGTGCCAGCAGCTTTGGACAGGGAGCGACACCCCTCCACTTT. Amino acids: CASSFGQGATPLHF.

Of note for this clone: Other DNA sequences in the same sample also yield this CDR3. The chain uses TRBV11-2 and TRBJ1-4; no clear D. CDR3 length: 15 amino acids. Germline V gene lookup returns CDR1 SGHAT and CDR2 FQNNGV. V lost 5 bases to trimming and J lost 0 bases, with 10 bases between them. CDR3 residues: CASSLAGATNEKLFF. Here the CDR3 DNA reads TGTGCCAGCAGCCTTGCGGGTGCAACTAATGAAAAACTGTTTTTT.

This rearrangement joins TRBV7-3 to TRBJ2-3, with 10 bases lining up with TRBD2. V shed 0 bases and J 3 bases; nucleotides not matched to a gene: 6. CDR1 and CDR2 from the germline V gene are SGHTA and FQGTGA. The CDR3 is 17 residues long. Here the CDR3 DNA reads TGTGCCAGCAGCTTAACGTCCAGCGGGGGGGCAACAGATACGCAGTATTTT. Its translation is CASSLTSSGGATDTQYF.